This passage covers 13 T cell receptor beta chains from one sample sequenced in a study of T cell repertoires in cytomegalovirus infection. One entry per CDR3 protein, called by TCRdb with MiXCR from the reads. The sample has some 400,000 distinct CDR3 sequences, approximately 31% seen once. The sequenced sample was PBMCs. The receptors here all came from a human donor in good health (CMV status not recorded). Some clones in this sample may be carry-over from other donors' samples.

CDR3 residues: CASSYSSSARDTEAFF. DNA of the CDR3: TGTGCCAGCAGTTACTCGAGTAGTGCCCGAGACACTGAAGCTTTCTTT. The chain couples TRBV6-6 to TRBJ1-1; D not resolved. Trimming pared 0 bases from V and 3 bases from J, leaving 14 bases between. In germline, CDR1 is MNHNY, CDR2 SVGAGI (reference sequence). CDR3 size: 16 residues.

This clonotype was counted between two and nine times. The chain is built from TRBV5-6 and TRBJ1-6; D possibly corresponds to TRBD1 (6 bases). V lost 3 bases to trimming and J lost 7 bases, with 8 bases between them. The CDR3 is made up of 13 amino acids. Germline CDR1 is SGHDT and CDR2 is YYEEEE. The CDR3 nucleotides read TGTGCCAGCAGCTGGACAGAAAATTCACCCCTCCACTTT. Encoded protein: CASSWTENSPLHF.

There are a few counts of this clonotype. CDR3 DNA: TGCGCCAGCAGCAAGGACAGGGGAAACACCGGGGAGCTGTTTTTT. It yields the protein CASSKDRGNTGELFF. The rearrangement links TRBV5-1 to TRBJ2-2, with 9 bases matching TRBD1. The J segment lost 2 bases and the V segment lost 4 bases, leaving 3 bases of the junction unmatched. The CDR3 totals 15 residues. Germline V lookup: CDR1 SGHRS, CDR2 YFSETQ.

V usage is TRBV6-5 and J usage is TRBJ2-7; 9 bases fit TRBD1. Trimming cost V 7 bases and J 5 bases; bases outside gene matches: 12. The CDR3 is 15 amino acids. The germline V gene encodes CDR1 MNHEY and CDR2 SVGAGI. The CDR3 coding sequence is TGTGCCAGCATTTCACTCCCAGGACAGGGGAACGAGCAGTACTTC. This codes for CASISLPGQGNEQYF.

This clonotype has more than one count but fewer than ten. The chain is built from TRBV2 and TRBJ1-6; a possible D gene is TRBD1 (5 bases). From germline, CDR1 is SNHLY and CDR2 FYNNEI. CDR3 length: 13 residues. Trimming took off 5 bases at V and 10 bases at J, with 12 bases between the two ends. The CDR3: CASSRGIGSPLHF. The CDR3, as DNA: TGTGCCAGCAGTCGGGGGATTGGGTCACCCCTCCACTTT.

This sequence joins TRBV7-9 and TRBJ1-1; D gene unclear. The CDR3 sequence is 15 residues long. The germline gives CDR1 SEHNR, CDR2 FQNEAQ (reference sequence). Trimming shortened V by 5 bases and J by 8 bases, and 21 bases separated the two germline ends. For the CDR3, the DNA is TGTGCCAGCAGCGCCCGGGGAGGCAGTGACCCGGAAGCTTTCTTT. Protein product: CASSARGGSDPEAFF.

This clonotype was counted a few times. V gene TRBV12-3 or TRBV12-4 combines with J gene TRBJ2-3; the match to TRBD2 covers 12 bases. With 6 bases clipped from V and 9 bases from J, the junction kept 7 bases outside the gene matches. The CDR3 spans 14 residues. CDR3 residues: CASRRTSGVRTQYF. DNA for the CDR3: TGTGCCAGCAGGCGGACTAGCGGGGTTAGGACGCAGTATTTT.

Remarks on this clonotype: One end of the junction is discordant with germline, which a read error may explain. The gene calls are TRBV7-4 and TRBJ1-1, with a possible D match to TRBD1 (6 bases). The CDR3 sequence is 17 residues long. Germline-derived CDR1 and CDR2 are SGHVT and SQSDAQ. The CDR3 DNA reads TGTGCCAGAAGCTCCTATAGGGGGGGCCCCATGAACACTGAAGCTTTCTTT. This encodes CARSSYRGGPMNTEAFF.

The chain recombines TRBV24-1 with TRBJ2-1; 8 bases agree with TRBD2. The V and J ends lost 6 bases and 6 bases, in that order; junction bases with no gene match: 3. This CDR3 has 13 amino acids. CDR1 is KGHDR, CDR2 SFDVKD, per germline. CDR3 DNA sequence: TGTGCCACCAGTTCGGGGGGGCCCAATGAGCAGTTCTTC. This encodes CATSSGGPNEQFF.

V and J are TRBV12-3 or TRBV12-4 and TRBJ1-2, with 8 bases aligning to TRBD1. The trim removed 6 bases at V and 2 bases at J, leaving 5 bases unmatched. This CDR3 is 14 amino acids long. The CDR3 DNA reads TGTGCCAGCAGGCGGTCAGGGGGCAACTATGGCTACACCTTC. Protein: CASRRSGGNYGYTF.

The V and J genes are TRBV2 and TRBJ1-5; no firm D call. Deletions cut 3 bases from V and 7 bases from J, with 10 bases between. Per germline, CDR1 SNHLY and CDR2 FYNNEI. CDR3 length: 13 residues. CDR3 DNA: TGTGCCAGCAGTGATAACCGGCCCCAGCCCCAGCATTTT. Translated: CASSDNRPQPQHF. Together with reference TRBV2 and TRBJ1-5, the CDR3 gives the full variable domain: EPEVTQTPSHQVTQMGQEVILRCVPISNHLYFYWYRQILGQKVEFLVSFYNNEISEKSEIFDDQFSVERPDGSNFTLKIRSTKLEDSAMYFCASSDNRPQPQHFGDGTRLSIL.

This clonotype was counted many times. The CDR3 DNA sequence: TGTGCCAGCAGCATGATTGCAGGGGGTGGTTACAATGAGCAGTTCTTC. This gives the protein CASSMIAGGGYNEQFF. The V call is TRBV11-3, the J call TRBJ2-1, with TRBD1 matching over 7 bases. J gave up 4 bases and V 5 bases, and 11 bases lay outside the gene matches. CDR3 length: 16 amino acids. Germline loops: CDR1 SGHNT, CDR2 YENEEA.

This clonotype was seen a handful of times. The genes are TRBV6-4 and TRBJ2-6; the D gene could be TRBD1 or TRBD2 (5 bases each). Looked up from germline, CDR1 is MRHNA and CDR2 is SNTAGT. V lost 0 bases and J 0 bases, leaving 6 bases between the germline ends. The CDR3 loop spans 16 amino acids. The CDR3 DNA reads as TGTGCCAGCAGTGACTCTGGGGGCTCTGGGGCCAACGTCCTGACTTTC. Translation gives CASSDSGGSGANVLTF.